This T cell receptor (beta chain) appears in the sequencing data of a study of T cell responses to AZD1222 COVID-19 vaccine. This table comes from immunoSEQ multiplex PCR, and its TCRdb copy is limited to in-frame clones, with some not included. There are some 80,000 clones in the sample; more than 60% occur only once, and 25% to 30% lies in the top ten. Notes on this clone: The antigen is undetermined.

Study-wide points: Regions 160-218 and 743-854 held dominance among vaccine-associated CD4 TCRs, which spanned spike.

The source was peripheral blood, collected 28 days after the second dose of the MenACWY control vaccine. The source of this sequence is an adult who received the MenACWY meningococcal vaccine as a control.

CDR3 DNA sequence: TGTGCCAGCAGCCTGGCCGCCGGGAATCAGCCCCAGCATTTT. Protein sequence: CASSLAAGNQPQHF. The V and J genes are TRBV7-8 and TRBJ1-5; D ambiguous. Trimming cost V 5 bases and J 4 bases, with 12 bases left between them. The CDR3 consists of 14 residues. From germline, CDR1 is SGHVS and CDR2 FQNEAQ.